The source of this TCR beta chain is a study of blood T cell repertoires in COVID-19. The CDR3 consists of 14 residues. Germline V CDR1 and CDR2: LGHNT, FRNRAP. J lost 7 bases, V lost 5 bases, and 3 bases had no gene match. Authors' data handling: Nucleated cell counts were estimated from reference gene primer amplification. Produced via immunoSEQ multiplex PCR; TCRdb's table is partial and in-frame only. That table supplies the V and J calls and clone size; D and trimming were determined from the DNA. The sample lists some 260,000 clones; approximately 90% were seen once. This rearrangement joins TRBV12-5 to TRBJ2-1; the match to TRBD2 covers 12 bases. This clonotype was sampled from a man in his forties who had recovered from COVID-19. The sample was PBMCs or T cells enriched from blood (not recorded which). The CDR3 sequence is CASGLGLAGNEQFF. CDR3 coding DNA: TGTGCTAGTGGTCTAGGACTAGCGGGAAATGAGCAGTTCTTC.